The source of this T cell receptor beta chain is a study of CD8 T cells in ankylosing spondylitis. Whole-study results and caveats: Ankylosing spondylitis blood appeared to carry a characteristic TCR beta motif of roughly 8 highly homologous variants.

Trimming cost V 2 bases and J 7 bases; bases outside gene matches: 10. From germline, CDR1 is ENHRY and CDR2 SYGVKD. The CDR3 totals 15 residues. Libraries of TCR beta came from quantitative 5'-RACE with molecular barcodes. TCRdb re-called the 5' RACE reads with MiXCR, one entry per CDR3 protein. The sample shows 200,000 to 300,000 distinct CDR3 sequences, 8% to 11% of them seen only once. This clonotype was seen repeatedly, ten times or more. The antigen remains undetermined. The receptor comes from a male donor with ankylosing spondylitis or in good health (not recorded which). This sequence joins TRBV10-3 and TRBJ1-2, with 7 bases that match TRBD1. Material: blood, either unsorted or a sorted T cell fraction (not recorded which). DNA for the CDR3: TGTGCCATCAGTGAGGACAGGGTCGACGGCCGTGGCTACACCTTC. Residues: CAISEDRVDGRGYTF.